This entry describes one T cell receptor (beta chain). Its antigen is undetermined. CDR1 is MNHNS and CDR2 is SASEGT in the germline V gene. This CDR3 contains 15 residues. V lost 10 bases to trimming and J lost 8 bases; unmatched junction nucleotides: 10. This entry comes from a study of identical twins. TCRdb fed the 5' RACE reads into MiXCR, producing one record per CDR3 protein. The sample lists around 340,000 distinct CDR3 sequences; 9% to 15% were seen once. Study-wide findings and caveats: Because invariant MAIT and iNKT cells could be present, zero-insertion analyses could be partly confounded. Models predicted less out-of-frame TCR alpha sharing in monozygotic twins than was found. The study based its conclusions on cross-sectional statistical analysis and did not follow the same donors.

These data are also associated with another study on yellow fever vaccine responses in identical twins.

The rearrangement joins TRBV6-1 to TRBJ2-1, with TRBD2 identical over 14 bases. Source material: CD8+ T cells sorted from blood. This TCR was sampled from a woman aged 18-29 years in good health. CDR3 region: CATKGLAGVGDEQFF. The DNA of the CDR3 is TGTGCCACCAAGGGACTAGCGGGAGTTGGTGATGAGCAGTTCTTC.